This T cell receptor (beta chain) was sequenced for a study of blood T cell repertoires in COVID-19. Generated by immunoSEQ multiplex PCR, the TCRdb table keeps only in-frame clones and is missing some. The sample lists approximately 52,000 clones, about 91% occurring once. J lost 1 base, V lost 1 base, and 3 bases had no gene match. Per the germline V gene, CDR1 is SGHDT and CDR2 is YYEEEE. The length of the CDR3 is 15 residues. The sequencing sample was made of peripheral blood. The receptor was derived from a man aged 45 to 65 with acute or convalescent COVID-19. The rearrangement joins TRBV5-6 to TRBJ2-3; TRBD2 matches at 7 bases. Written as DNA, the CDR3 is TGTGCCAGCAGCTTGTATCTAGCGGGCACAGATACGCAGTATTTT. This codes for CASSLYLAGTDTQYF.